The 3 T cell receptor beta chains below were found in one sample sequenced in a study of blood T cell repertoires in COVID-19. Measured with immunoSEQ multiplex PCR; TCRdb has only the in-frame clones, and not every one. The sample includes more than 200,000 clones, about nine tenths of them seen just once. Sequenced input: PBMCs or T cells enriched from blood (not recorded which). These receptors all stem from a young woman who had recovered from COVID-19.

The chain employs TRBV25-1 and TRBJ1-2; D possibly corresponds to TRBD1 (6 bases). Trimming stripped 3 bases from V and 3 bases from J, with 14 bases between. This CDR3 is built from 15 residues. Germline CDR1 reads MGHDK; CDR2 reads SYGVNS. The DNA of the CDR3 is TGTGCCAGCAGTGATCCCAGGGGATTGGACTATGGCTACACCTTC. Encoded protein: CASSDPRGLDYGYTF.

The chain couples TRBV10-3 to TRBJ2-1, with 7 bases matching TRBD1. Per germline, CDR1 ENHRY and CDR2 SYGVKD. The CDR3 has 16 amino acids. With V trimmed by 0 bases and J by 9 bases, 11 bases remained unmatched. The chain's CDR3 is CAISESKRQGTSEQFF. Here the CDR3 DNA reads TGTGCCATCAGTGAGTCAAAGAGACAGGGAACGAGTGAGCAGTTCTTC.

The gene calls are TRBV2 and TRBJ2-5; 9 nucleotides match TRBD1. Germline assignment: CDR1 SNHLY and CDR2 FYNNEI. The CDR3 is made up of 12 amino acids. V trimming: 8 bases; J trimming: 5 bases; junction bases outside the gene matches: 3. CDR3 nucleotide sequence: TGTGCCAGCTTAGGACAGGGGGAGACCCAGTACTTC. This translates into CASLGQGETQYF.